This T cell receptor beta chain was observed in a study of cytomegalovirus exposure and HLA in healthy donors (dated by TCRdb to 2016 to 2017). Looking at the study overall: According to an earlier analysis of a few hundred of the donors, 150 million to 200 million T cells yielded 117 million unique TCR beta sequences and 276 Gb of sequence data. About 320 gigabases of sequencing data and tens of millions of unique TCR sequences were included in an early release covering around 650 HLA-typed donors. The number of donors typed differed by locus, with 629-630 for A, B, C, DRB1 and DQB1, about 500 for DQA1, approximately 570 for DPA1, and around 460 for DPB1. About five DR-DQ haplotypes were treated as single units for association and clustering because of strong linkage in the cohort. To predict cytomegalovirus infection status, the study combined high-throughput TCR immunosequencing, statistical association of individual TCRs with disease status, and machine learning. All discovery cohort repertoires had been generated using a single sequencing platform. The study was designed to test whether signatures of past pathogen exposure could be identified by cataloging public T cell receptors. The T cell repertoires of under 700 subjects were profiled by immunosequencing and related to cytomegalovirus serostatus. Besides the first cohort of 666 subjects, a separate validation cohort made up of 95 to 150 different subjects was used. Among 300 to 500 genotyped donors of the cohort, an average of around 240,000 unique TCR beta nucleotide sequences was sequenced per donor, of which about 18% were non-productive. The genetic ancestry cluster associated with self-reported Caucasian donors included roughly four fifths of the roughly 400 genotyped donors. A later analysis re-examined previously published TCR beta repertoires from over 500 donors and added high-resolution HLA genotyping to investigate patterns of TCR occurrence. Donor age, sex, ethnicity and CMV serostatus were collected together with the repertoire data. Both class I and class II loci were covered by HLA typing, at four-digit resolution. Genome-wide SNP genotypes for about 60% of the roughly 670 donors were used in a later genetic analysis, which treated that subset as a discovery cohort. Rather than drawing on any new phenotypic data, the later analysis identified candidate immune exposures from TCR beta sequences and the way those sequences occurred across donors. To decide whether each TCR beta V gene segment behaved as functional or pseudogenic, an earlier analysis of fewer than 750 of the donors relied on high-throughput TCR beta sequencing.

Beyond this particular receptor, the publication reports: Roughly uniform sequencing depth across donors was assumed in presence/absence analyses, although this assumption may not hold. Linkage disequilibrium might explain the correlated functional status among segregating V segments, but an unknown experimental factor could not be excluded. A few of the identified cytomegalovirus-associated TCR beta chains were confirmed in vitro to be specific for cytomegalovirus antigens. Because the 87-base-pair reads could not distinguish some IMGT-functional V segments, including TRBV6-2 and TRBV6-3, those segments were excluded. In a later analysis, most CMV-associated TCR beta chains were found to appear HLA-restricted, with HLA associations seemingly driven largely by CMV exposure. In the study, around 150 TCR beta chains were listed as associated with cytomegalovirus. Because counts were too low, about 18 rarely observed V segments, including chromosome 9 orphons, were left out of the earlier analysis of several hundred of the donors. According to a later genetic analysis, donors in an Asian-associated ancestry cluster had fewer N-insertions in productive TCRs than the roughly 660-donor mean. According to a later analysis, TCR association rates differed among HLA loci, with DRB1 alleles showing the most associated TCRs and HLA-C alleles showing the fewest. When HLA alleles, especially DR and DQ, strongly co-occurred, TCR associations were difficult to assign to individual alleles. In a later analysis, some 17,000 TCR beta sequences were associated with specific HLA alleles at a false discovery rate of 0.05. According to a later analysis, parvovirus B19, influenza, CMV and Epstein-Barr virus appeared linked to several top co-occurrence clusters. The classifier was reported to diagnose cytomegalovirus status with high specificity and sensitivity in both the original and validation cohorts. An earlier analysis of around 540 of the donors showed that most TCR beta V segments appeared in productive rearrangements either about 87% or about 30% of the time, which broadly matched IMGT annotations. A further reported finding was that TCR beta sequences accurately predicted the HLA-A and HLA-B alleles for most subjects in the first cohort. Across donors, most TCR sequences were observed very rarely, whereas some public TCRs were present in many individuals. A cluster of highly shared sequence variants was judged likely to represent a technical artifact of the sequencing pipeline. The cohort was sequenced for TCR beta chains only, and without alpha or paired-chain data the features that could be detected were limited. For the cohort, immune exposure information was limited to CMV serostatus. According to the authors, the approach could potentially be generalized to other disease states and immunological phenotypes. HLA typing was unavailable for some donors at each locus, so association tests used only the typed subset. Compared with equally common non-associated chains, HLA-associated TCR beta chains in a later analysis were more clonally expanded and had lower generation probabilities. An association between a missense DCLRE1C variant and V-gene and J-gene trimming of TCR beta chains was found in a later genetic analysis and replicated in an independent cohort.

The cohort comprised around 690 healthy bone marrow donors. At the time of sampling, all cohort members were nominally healthy, though unrecorded immune exposures were likely present. The donor tested CMV seropositive, placing the donor among the 250 to 300 seropositive members of the cohort. Each donor provided a peripheral blood sample, and peripheral blood mononuclear cells were used for TCR beta sequencing. Genomic DNA extraction from the blood cell samples was performed with the Qiagen DNeasy Blood Extraction Kit. Comment on this clone: Its specific antigen is unknown.

Libraries were prepared through the immunoSEQ multiplex PCR assay. The multiplex PCR relied on a mix of 60 forward primers for TCR Vbeta segments and 13 reverse primers for TCR Jbeta segments. The CDR3 region of rearranged TCR beta genes was amplified from genomic DNA by a multiplex PCR assay. On the Illumina HiSeq System, the amplified TCR beta libraries were sequenced as 87-base-pair reads. The published analysis was carried out like this. In a later analysis, some 80 million unique TCR beta chains were counted across the 650 to 750 repertoires, and roughly 10 million of these chains were shared by at least two donors. To remove PCR and sequencing errors, raw reads were error-corrected and collapsed into unique sequences using a nearest-neighbor algorithm that merged closely related sequences. To assign V, D and J gene segments, CDR3 sequences were aligned to IMGT reference sequences. For a sequence to be retained, a match of at least six nucleotides was required to both a V gene segment and a J gene segment. Rearrangements were classified as productive when the CDR3 lacked stop codons and remained in frame with V and J, and all other rearrangements were classified as non-productive. CDR3 was defined according to IMGT convention as the region running from the second conserved V-encoded cysteine to the conserved J-encoded phenylalanine. In an earlier analysis of more than 550 of the donors, sequences lacking an unambiguous match to a single V gene segment were excluded. In an earlier analysis of roughly 600 of the donors, a V segment was called functional when productive rearrangements were above 56.7%, and segregating when the standard deviation between donors exceeded 5%. A statistical classification framework was developed to diagnose cytomegalovirus status using the catalog of TCR beta chain sequences. In a later analysis, TCR nucleotide sequences were compared against IMGT/GENE-DB human TR gene sequences so that V and J genes could be assigned. The TCRdist pipeline was used in a later analysis to assign CDR3 sequences and most-parsimonious VDJ recombination scenarios. A later analysis defined each TCR beta chain by its CDR3 amino acid sequence plus V-gene family, and excluded reads lacking a unique V-gene family. As a way to deal with suspected cross-contamination and a sequencing artifact, a later analysis dropped hundreds of nucleotide sequences that were highly shared and had low generation probability. In a later analysis, a clonal expansion index was calculated for each public chain from normalized within-repertoire ranks of inferred template counts. Generation probabilities in a later analysis came from a VDJ recombination model fitted to out-of-frame rearrangements, and those results were checked against IGoR. In a later analysis, TCR-TCR, TCR-HLA and TCR-CMV co-occurrence was scored with hypergeometric tests, and a repertoire-size bias correction was applied to TCR pairs. False discovery rates were estimated in a later analysis by permuting HLA or CMV assignments 20 times. In a later analysis, co-occurring TCRs were grouped using DBSCAN, with TCRdist sequence similarity added in when clustering inside HLA-allele-positive subsets. For co-occurrence clustering, repertoires with fewer than 30,000 or more than 120,000 public chains were excluded, along with a handful of repertoires with anomalous nucleotide sharing. TCRdb re-hosts the immuneACCESS table, in-frame sequences only. Its copies lack some clones; in the studies checked, an unresolved V gene accounts for under half of them, and the cause for the rest is not known. V and J calls and clone size follow that table, whereas D and trimming were derived from the DNA. This sample's table contains about 55,000 clones. The ten largest clones take up approximately 10% of the sample.

CDR1 and CDR2 are drawn from the germline V gene (reference sequence): LNHDA, SQIVND. Here V drops 6 bases and J drops 6 bases, and the junction holds 9 bases not matched to any gene. There are 15 amino acids in the CDR3, from cysteine to phenylalanine inclusive. Of all the DNA, just the CDR3 is kept, 45 bases in frame from base 1. The sequence derives from a man aged 50 or older in good health and CMV-seropositive. Input material: PBMCs. Recombination linked TRBV19 to TRBJ1-2; 11 middle bases align to TRBD1. The CDR3 region: CASSHWTGGWDGYTF. The DNA reads TGTGCCAGTAGCCACTGGACAGGGGGCTGGGATGGCTACACCTTC.